Following are 31 T cell receptor beta chains from one sample sequenced in a study of T cells in localized non-small cell lung cancer. Clones were read by immunoSEQ multiplex PCR, and TCRdb kept only the in-frame ones, dropping some. The sample has several thousand clones; roughly nine tenths are singletons. The material was peripheral blood mononuclear cells, obtained before any cancer treatment. These receptor sequences come from a male donor older than 55 with stage II lung adenocarcinoma.

Only one count was recorded for this clone. V and J are TRBV7-9 and TRBJ1-1; D is undetermined. CDR1 and CDR2 from the germline V gene are SEHNR and FQNEAQ (reference sequence). The V and J ends lost 5 bases and 11 bases respectively, with 15 bases between them. The CDR3 runs 12 residues. The CDR3 reads CASSPTSPSAFF. The CDR3 region has the DNA TGTGCCAGCAGCCCTACCTCGCCATCCGCTTTCTTT.

The V gene is TRBV7-9, the J gene TRBJ2-4, with unresolved D. The CDR3 sequence is 12 residues long. Trimming took 4 bases from V and 8 from J, leaving 9 bases between them. In germline, CDR1 is SEHNR, CDR2 FQNEAQ (reference sequence). The chain's CDR3 is CASSSEWDIQYF. The CDR3 nucleotides read TGTGCCAGCAGCTCCGAGTGGGACATTCAGTACTTC.

V is TRBV2 and J is TRBJ2-2; D tentatively reads TRBD1 or TRBD2 (5 bases each). Germline V CDR1 and CDR2: SNHLY, FYNNEI. The CDR3 is 14 residues long. V was cut by 8 bases and J by 6 bases, with 16 bases left in between. The CDR3 nucleotides are TGTGCCAGCCGCGGTTACACGGGACCCGGGGAGCTGTTTTTT. It specifies CASRGYTGPGELFF.

V and J are TRBV27 and TRBJ2-2, with 16 bases matching TRBD2. The trim removed 5 bases at V and 6 bases at J, leaving 9 bases unmatched. The germline V gene encodes CDR1 MNHEY and CDR2 SMNVEV (reference sequence). CDR3 size: 18 residues. In DNA, the CDR3 is TGTGCCAGCAGTCACTTGGGACTAGCGGGGGGGCAGGCCGGGGAGCTGTTTTTT. Translated: CASSHLGLAGGQAGELFF.

The chain uses TRBV5-6 and TRBJ2-4; D is ambiguous. The germline V gene encodes CDR1 SGHDT and CDR2 YYEEEE. V shed 4 bases and J shed 5 bases, with 10 bases lying between them. The CDR3 extends over 13 amino acids. The DNA of the CDR3 is TGTGCCAGCAGCCCAGGACGGGAAAACATTCAGTACTTC. Amino acids: CASSPGRENIQYF. The full variable domain, in which reference TRBV5-6 and TRBJ2-4 provide the parts outside the CDR3, is DAGVTQSPTHLIKTRGQQVTLRCSPKSGHDTVSWYQQALGQGPQFIFQYYEEEERQRGNFPDRFSGHQFPNYSSELNVNALLLGDSALYLCASSPGRENIQYFGAGTRLSVL.

The CDR3 reads CASSFSGGNQPQHF. Written as DNA, the CDR3 is TGTGCCAGCAGTTTTTCAGGGGGCAATCAGCCCCAGCATTTT. This chain links TRBV27 with TRBJ1-5, with a tentative D call TRBD1 (6 bases). Germline V gene sequence: CDR1 MNHEY, CDR2 SMNVEV (reference sequence). V was pared by 3 bases and J by 2 bases, with 8 bases between. This CDR3 has 14 residues.

This chain joins TRBV18 and TRBJ2-1, with D tentatively TRBD1 (5 bases). Germline V CDR1 and CDR2: KGHSH, LQKENI. CDR3 size: 14 residues. V was pared by 3 bases and J by 5 bases, with 11 bases between. CDR3 in amino acids: CASSPPEGDNEQFF. The CDR3 DNA sequence: TGTGCCAGCTCACCCCCAGAAGGGGACAATGAGCAGTTCTTC.

The rearrangement links TRBV6-1 to TRBJ2-6, with 8 bases lining up with TRBD1. The trim removed 4 bases at V and 4 bases at J, leaving 15 bases unmatched. The germline gives CDR1 MNHNS, CDR2 SASEGT. The CDR3 has 19 amino acids. CDR3 DNA: TGTGCCAGCAGTGCCCTTTGGACAGGGAGTCCTCGGGGGGCCAACGTCCTGACTTTC. Residues: CASSALWTGSPRGANVLTF.

The chain recombines TRBV20-1 with TRBJ2-5; no clear D. The CDR3 length is 10 residues. Germline lookup yields CDR1 DFQATT and CDR2 SNEGSKA (reference sequence). Trimming stripped 2 bases from V and 2 bases from J, with 0 bases between. The CDR3 region has the DNA TGCAGTGCTAGACAAGAGACCCAGTACTTC. This codes for CSARQETQYF.

The CDR3 DNA follows: TGTGCCAGTAGTTTCGATGGGGGGGAGCAGTACTTC. It encodes CASSFDGGEQYF. The J gene is TRBJ2-7, the V gene TRBV19, with D perhaps matching TRBD2 (6 bases). The CDR3 consists of 12 residues. Deletions cut 5 bases from V and 7 bases from J, with 12 bases between. The V gene's germline CDR1 is LNHDA and CDR2 SQIVND (reference sequence).

The chain is built from TRBV5-1 and TRBJ1-6; D unclear. V was pared by 1 base and J by 7 bases, with 9 bases between. Germline assignment: CDR1 SGHRS and CDR2 YFSETQ. This CDR3 spans 14 amino acids. Here the CDR3 reads CASSLSDANSPLHF. In DNA form, the CDR3 reads TGCGCCAGCAGCTTGTCAGATGCCAATTCACCCCTCCACTTT.

This clone has a handful of counts. At one boundary the junction diverges from the germline segment, which might be a read error. This rearrangement joins TRBV5-1 to TRBJ2-7, with TRBD1 matching over 9 bases. This CDR3 spans 13 amino acids. Germline lookup yields CDR1 SGHRS and CDR2 YFSETQ. CDR3 bases: TGCGCCAGCAGTTTGGACAGGGGCGGCGAGCAGTACTTC. The encoded protein is CASSLDRGGEQYF. Looking up the rest from reference TRBV5-1 and TRBJ2-7 gives the full variable domain: KAGVTQTPRYLIKTRGQQVTLSCSPISGHRSVSWYQQTPGQGLQFLFEYFSETQRNKGNFPGRFSGRQFSNSRSEMNVSTLELGDSALYLCASSLDRGGEQYFGPGTRLTVT.

J is TRBJ2-3 and V is TRBV30; D remains ambiguous. Germline CDR1 is GTSNPN and CDR2 is SVGIG (reference sequence). The CDR3 extends over 18 amino acids. With 1 base removed from V and 0 bases from J, the gap between germline ends came to 20 bases. The CDR3 region is CAWSGPVRRRSSTDTQYF. DNA of the CDR3: TGTGCCTGGAGTGGACCAGTTAGGCGAAGGTCTAGCACAGATACGCAGTATTTT.

The chain has TRBV15 and TRBJ1-2, with a weak D call TRBD1 (5 bases). The CDR3 consists of 17 residues. Trimming cost V 0 bases and J 6 bases, with 20 bases left between them. Germline V CDR1 and CDR2: LNHNV, YYDKDF (reference sequence). Written as DNA, the CDR3 is TGTGCCACCAGCAGAGATGGGGGGGGATTTTCCCTGGATGGCTACACCTTC. Protein: CATSRDGGGFSLDGYTF. Full variable domain (outside the CDR3, taken from reference TRBV15 and TRBJ1-2): DAMVIQNPRYQVTQFGKPVTLSCSQTLNHNVMYWYQQKSSQAPKLLFHYYDKDFNNEADTPDNFQSRRPNTSFCFLDIRSPGLGDTAMYLCATSRDGGGFSLDGYTFGSGTRLTVV.

The chain uses TRBV5-6 and TRBJ2-7; unclear D gene. The CDR3 covers 12 residues. Between the trimmed V and J ends, which lost 0 bases and 3 bases, there was a span of 4 bases. Germline CDR1 SGHDT, CDR2 YYEEEE. CDR3 residues: CASSLGNYEQYF. The CDR3 bases are TGTGCCAGCAGCTTGGGTAACTACGAGCAGTACTTC.

The chain links TRBV9 to TRBJ2-1; tentative D call: TRBD2 (5 bases). This CDR3 comprises 13 residues. V was cut by 0 bases and J by 10 bases, with 11 bases left in between. Germline V gene lookup returns CDR1 SGDLS and CDR2 YYNGEE. The CDR3 region is CASSVDEGREQFF. The CDR3 DNA reads TGTGCCAGCAGCGTAGATGAGGGTCGCGAGCAGTTCTTC. Full variable domain (rest looked up from reference TRBV9 and TRBJ2-1): DSGVTQTPKHLITATGQRVTLRCSPRSGDLSVYWYQQSLDQGLQFLIQYYNGEERAKGNILERFSAQQFPDLHSELNLSSLELGDSALYFCASSVDEGREQFFGPGTRLTVL.

V and J are TRBV10-1 and TRBJ2-2; D is unclear. CDR1 and CDR2 from the germline V gene are WNHNN and SYGVQD (reference sequence). The CDR3 has 14 residues. Trimming pared 6 bases from V and 3 bases from J, leaving 11 bases between. DNA of the CDR3: TGCGCCAGCAGGGCATTTAGGGACACCGGGGAGCTGTTTTTT. Translating gives CASRAFRDTGELFF.

This clone showed up just once. V gene TRBV19 combines with J gene TRBJ1-1; a weak D match, TRBD1 (5 bases). V was shortened by 5 bases and J by 0 bases, with 7 bases between the two germline ends. The CDR3 length is 13 residues. The germline V gene has CDR1 LNHDA and CDR2 SQIVND (reference sequence). CDR3: CASSQTVNTEAFF. CDR3 sequence (DNA): TGTGCCAGTAGTCAGACAGTGAACACTGAAGCTTTCTTT.

The chain employs TRBV7-8 and TRBJ2-7; 10 nucleotides line up with TRBD2. V was clipped by 3 bases and J by 9 bases; unmatched bases: 5. Germline CDR1 reads SGHVS; CDR2 reads FQNEAQ. This CDR3 comprises 13 residues. The CDR3 bases are TGTGCCAGCAGCTTGGGGACTAGCGTGGGGCAGTACTTC. This codes for CASSLGTSVGQYF.

V is TRBV9 and J is TRBJ2-7; D gene unclear. Trimming shortened V by 3 bases and J by 1 base, and 8 bases separated the two germline ends. This CDR3 contains 13 residues. Per the germline V gene, CDR1 is SGDLS and CDR2 is YYNGEE. CDR3 sequence (DNA): TGTGCCAGCAGCGCCCGACCTTCCTACGAGCAGTACTTC. This gives the protein CASSARPSYEQYF.

This rearrangement joins TRBV7-2 to TRBJ2-1; no reliable D call. CDR3 length equals 14 residues. Trimming left V 0 bases short and J 9 bases short, with 12 bases between. Germline CDR1 reads SGHTA; CDR2 reads FQGNSA. The CDR3 region is CASSLALVWGEQFF. The DNA of the CDR3 is TGTGCCAGCAGCTTAGCCCTCGTATGGGGTGAGCAGTTCTTC.

The gene calls are TRBV14 and TRBJ1-2, with TRBD1 matching over 7 bases. With 0 bases clipped from V and 7 bases from J, the junction kept 8 bases outside the gene matches. Germline-derived CDR1 and CDR2 are SGHDN and FVKESK. The CDR3 length is 15 residues. The CDR3 coding sequence is TGTGCCAGCAGCCAAGAACTGACAGGGACTAGTGGCTACACCTTC. As protein: CASSQELTGTSGYTF.

This CDR3 is CASRESANYGYTF. The CDR3 DNA is TGTGCCAGCAGGGAATCAGCTAACTATGGCTACACCTTC. The chain recombines TRBV2 with TRBJ1-2; no definite D call. CDR1 and CDR2 from the germline V gene are SNHLY and FYNNEI. Trimming shortened V by 6 bases and J by 0 bases, and 8 bases separated the two germline ends. The CDR3 has 13 residues. The full variable domain, its missing parts supplied by reference TRBV2 and TRBJ1-2, is EPEVTQTPSHQVTQMGQEVILRCVPISNHLYFYWYRQILGQKVEFLVSFYNNEISEKSEIFDDQFSVERPDGSNFTLKIRSTKLEDSAMYFCASRESANYGYTFGSGTRLTVV.

This clone has only one observation. This chain connects TRBV7-2 to TRBJ2-7, with 8 bases that match TRBD1. Per the germline V gene, CDR1 is SGHTA and CDR2 is FQGNSA. The CDR3 spans 15 residues. The ends lost 5 bases at V and 0 bases at J; junction bases unmatched: 6. The CDR3 here is CASSQGDRPSYEQYF. CDR3 bases: TGTGCCAGCAGCCAAGGGGACAGGCCCTCCTACGAGCAGTACTTC.

This clone came up once. CDR3 sequence: CASRQSGTENTEAFF. As DNA, the CDR3 is TGTGCCAGCAGACAATCCGGGACAGAGAACACTGAAGCTTTCTTT. This chain connects TRBV7-9 to TRBJ1-1, with 7 bases lining up with TRBD1. The V segment lost 6 bases and the J segment 1 base; nucleotides outside the gene matches: 8. CDR3 length: 15 amino acids. The germline gives CDR1 SEHNR, CDR2 FQNEAQ (reference sequence).

This chain links TRBV29-1 with TRBJ1-2; 10 nucleotides match TRBD1. The V gene's germline CDR1 is SQVTM and CDR2 ANQGSEA. V shed 4 bases and J 4 bases; nucleotides not matched to a gene: 3. The CDR3 runs 13 residues. This CDR3 is CSVGDRGVYGYTF. The CDR3 DNA reads as TGCAGCGTTGGGGACAGGGGTGTCTATGGCTACACCTTC. Together with reference TRBV29-1 and TRBJ1-2, the CDR3 gives the full variable domain: SAVISQKPSRDICQRGTSLTIQCQVDSQVTMMFWYRQQPGQSLTLIATANQGSEATYESGFVIDKFPISRPNLTFSTLTVSNMSPEDSSIYLCSVGDRGVYGYTFGSGTRLTVV.

The rearrangement joins TRBV4-2 to TRBJ2-5; D is possibly TRBD1 (8 bases). Trimming stripped 3 bases from V and 5 bases from J, with 19 bases between. The CDR3 extends over 16 amino acids. Germline V CDR1 and CDR2: LGHNA, YNFKEQ. CDR3 sequence: CASSHEFGQGGETQYF. The CDR3 coding sequence is TGTGCCAGCAGCCACGAATTCGGACAGGGAGGGGAGACCCAGTACTTC.

The table lists this clone with a count of one. The chain combines TRBV5-1 with TRBJ1-1; no definite D call. Looked up from germline, CDR1 is SGHRS and CDR2 is YFSETQ. This CDR3 spans 13 amino acids. V lost 0 bases and J lost 1, with 4 bases in between. CDR3: CASSLERNTEAFF. As DNA, the CDR3 is TGCGCCAGCAGCTTGGAAAGGAACACTGAAGCTTTCTTT. Filled out from reference TRBV5-1 and TRBJ1-1, the complete variable domain reads KAGVTQTPRYLIKTRGQQVTLSCSPISGHRSVSWYQQTPGQGLQFLFEYFSETQRNKGNFPGRFSGRQFSNSRSEMNVSTLELGDSALYLCASSLERNTEAFFGQGTRLTVV.

The chain is built from TRBV18 and TRBJ2-7, with 8 nucleotides matching TRBD1. This CDR3 has 17 residues. Germline-derived CDR1 and CDR2 are KGHSH and LQKENI. With 3 bases clipped from V and 5 bases from J, the junction kept 15 bases outside the gene matches. CDR3 nucleotide sequence: TGTGCCAGCTCACCCTTACGCGCTCGACAGGGGATTGACGAGCAGTACTTC. This sequence encodes CASSPLRARQGIDEQYF.

This clone was detected once. The CDR3, as DNA: TGTGCCTGGAGTGTAGGTAGTGTCAGTCCAGATACGCAGTATTTT. Translated: CAWSVGSVSPDTQYF. The chain has TRBV30 and TRBJ2-3; D not certain. V lost 0 bases, J lost 4 bases, and 14 bases lay in between. The germline V gene has CDR1 GTSNPN and CDR2 SVGIG (reference sequence). CDR3 length: 15 amino acids.

The chain couples TRBV6-6 to TRBJ1-1; D is unresolved. Germline CDR1 is MNHNY and CDR2 is SVGAGI (reference sequence). The CDR3 has 12 amino acids. V was shortened by 10 bases and J by 4 bases, with 13 bases between the two germline ends. The CDR3: CATGVGSTEAFF. DNA for the CDR3: TGTGCCACCGGGGTTGGGTCCACTGAAGCTTTCTTT.